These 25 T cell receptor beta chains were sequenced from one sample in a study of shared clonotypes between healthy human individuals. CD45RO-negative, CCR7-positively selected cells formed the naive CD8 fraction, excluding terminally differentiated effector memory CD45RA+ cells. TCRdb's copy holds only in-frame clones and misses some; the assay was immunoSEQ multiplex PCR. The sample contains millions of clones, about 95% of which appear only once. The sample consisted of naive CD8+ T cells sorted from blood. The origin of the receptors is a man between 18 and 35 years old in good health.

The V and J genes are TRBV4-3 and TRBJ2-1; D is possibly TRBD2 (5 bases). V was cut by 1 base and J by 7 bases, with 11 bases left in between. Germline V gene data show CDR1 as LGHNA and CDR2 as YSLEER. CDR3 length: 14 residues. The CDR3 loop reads CASSQVGMGNEQFF. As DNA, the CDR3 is TGCGCCAGCAGCCAAGTCGGGATGGGGAATGAGCAGTTCTTC.

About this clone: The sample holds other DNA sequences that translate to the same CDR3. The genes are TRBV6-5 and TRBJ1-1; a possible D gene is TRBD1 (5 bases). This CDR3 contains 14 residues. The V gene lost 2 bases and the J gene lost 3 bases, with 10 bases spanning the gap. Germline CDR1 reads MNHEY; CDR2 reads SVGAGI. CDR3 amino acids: CASSYGGPYTEAFF. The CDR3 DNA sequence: TGTGCCAGCAGTTACGGGGGACCCTACACTGAAGCTTTCTTT.

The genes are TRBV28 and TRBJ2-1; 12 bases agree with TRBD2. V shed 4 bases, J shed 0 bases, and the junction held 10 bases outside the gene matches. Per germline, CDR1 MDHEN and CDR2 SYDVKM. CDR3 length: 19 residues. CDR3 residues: CASSSTSGGPPSSYNEQFF. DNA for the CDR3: TGTGCCAGCAGTTCGACTAGCGGGGGCCCTCCAAGCTCCTACAATGAGCAGTTCTTC.

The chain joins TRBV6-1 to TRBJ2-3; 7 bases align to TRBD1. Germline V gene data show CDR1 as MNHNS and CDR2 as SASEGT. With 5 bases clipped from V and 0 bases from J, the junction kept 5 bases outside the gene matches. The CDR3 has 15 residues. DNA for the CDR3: TGTGCCAGCAGTCTTCGACAGGGAAGCACAGATACGCAGTATTTT. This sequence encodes CASSLRQGSTDTQYF.

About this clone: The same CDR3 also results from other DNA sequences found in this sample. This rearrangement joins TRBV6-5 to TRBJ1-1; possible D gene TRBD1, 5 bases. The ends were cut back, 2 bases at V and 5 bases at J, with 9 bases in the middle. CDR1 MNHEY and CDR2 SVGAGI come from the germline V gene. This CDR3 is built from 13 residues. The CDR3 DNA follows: TGTGCCAGCAGTTACGGGGGAGGGACTGAAGCTTTCTTT. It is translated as CASSYGGGTEAFF.

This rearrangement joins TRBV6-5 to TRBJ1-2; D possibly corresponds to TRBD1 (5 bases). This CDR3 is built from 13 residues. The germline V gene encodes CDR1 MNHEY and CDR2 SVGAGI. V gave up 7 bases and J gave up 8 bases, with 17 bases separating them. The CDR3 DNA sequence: TGTGCCAGCATGGAGGGGCTTTCAGGGGGCTACACCTTC. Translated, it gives CASMEGLSGGYTF.

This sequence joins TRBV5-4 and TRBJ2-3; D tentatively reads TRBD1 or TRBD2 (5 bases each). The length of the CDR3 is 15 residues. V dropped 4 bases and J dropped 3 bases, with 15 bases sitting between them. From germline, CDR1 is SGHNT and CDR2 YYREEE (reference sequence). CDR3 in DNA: TGTGCCAGCAGCCCCGGGACCCTCGGGACAGATACGCAGTATTTT. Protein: CASSPGTLGTDTQYF.

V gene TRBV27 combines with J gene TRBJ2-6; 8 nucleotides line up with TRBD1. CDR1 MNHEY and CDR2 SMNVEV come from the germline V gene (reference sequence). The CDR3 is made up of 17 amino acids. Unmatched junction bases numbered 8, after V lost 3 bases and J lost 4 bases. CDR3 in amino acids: CASSFDRGSGGANVLTF. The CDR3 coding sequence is TGTGCCAGCAGTTTCGACAGGGGAAGTGGAGGGGCCAACGTCCTGACTTTC.

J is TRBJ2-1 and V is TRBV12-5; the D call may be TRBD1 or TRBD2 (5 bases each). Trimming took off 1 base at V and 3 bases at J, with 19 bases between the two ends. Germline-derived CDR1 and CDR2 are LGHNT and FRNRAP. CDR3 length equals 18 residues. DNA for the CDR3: TGTGCTAGTGGTTTGGCGACCCTGGGGACCCCCGGCTACAATGAGCAGTTCTTC. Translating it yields CASGLATLGTPGYNEQFF.

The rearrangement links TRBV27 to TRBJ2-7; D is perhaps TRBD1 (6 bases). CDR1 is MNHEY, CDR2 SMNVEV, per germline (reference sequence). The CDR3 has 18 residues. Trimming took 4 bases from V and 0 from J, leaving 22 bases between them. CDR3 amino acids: CASSSLPKQGLSSYEQYF. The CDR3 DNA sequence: TGTGCCAGCAGTTCGCTCCCTAAACAGGGTTTAAGCTCCTACGAGCAGTACTTC.

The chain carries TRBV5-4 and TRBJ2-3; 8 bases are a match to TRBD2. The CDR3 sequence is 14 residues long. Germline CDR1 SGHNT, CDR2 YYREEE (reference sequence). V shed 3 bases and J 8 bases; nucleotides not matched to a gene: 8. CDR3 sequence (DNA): TGTGCCAGCAGCTCGCAGGGACTAGACGGTACGCAGTATTTT. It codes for CASSSQGLDGTQYF.

CDR3 protein: CASSPSYDQPQHF. The CDR3 DNA sequence: TGTGCCAGCAGTCCGTCTTATGATCAGCCCCAGCATTTT. The chain recombines TRBV6-5 with TRBJ1-5; D unresolved. Per germline, CDR1 MNHEY and CDR2 SVGAGI. The length of the CDR3 is 13 residues. V shed 5 bases and J shed 5 bases, with 10 bases lying between them.

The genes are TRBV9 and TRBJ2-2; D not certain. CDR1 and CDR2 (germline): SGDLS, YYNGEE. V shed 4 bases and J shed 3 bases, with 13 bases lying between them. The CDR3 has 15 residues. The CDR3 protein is CASSTSRTHTGELFF. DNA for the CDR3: TGTGCCAGCAGCACAAGTCGTACTCACACCGGGGAGCTGTTTTTT.

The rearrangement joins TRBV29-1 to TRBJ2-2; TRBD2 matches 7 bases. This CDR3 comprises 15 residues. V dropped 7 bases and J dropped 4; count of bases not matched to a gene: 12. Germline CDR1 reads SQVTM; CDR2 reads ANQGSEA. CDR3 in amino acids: CSAQVGGFSTGELFF. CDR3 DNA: TGCAGCGCTCAAGTCGGGGGGTTCAGCACCGGGGAGCTGTTTTTT.

The DNA of the CDR3 is TGTGCCAGCGCATCCCAGGGGAACACCGGGGAGCTGTTTTTT. As protein: CASASQGNTGELFF. J is TRBJ2-2 and V is TRBV21-1; TRBD1 was called by the table and not checked on the DNA. TRBV21-1 is designated a pseudogene. This CDR3 has 14 residues.

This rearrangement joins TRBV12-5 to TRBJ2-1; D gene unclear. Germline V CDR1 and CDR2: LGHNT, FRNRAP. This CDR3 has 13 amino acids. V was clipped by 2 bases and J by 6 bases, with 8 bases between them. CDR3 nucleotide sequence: TGTGCTAGTGGTTTGACTAACGGCAATGAGCAGTTCTTC. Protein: CASGLTNGNEQFF.

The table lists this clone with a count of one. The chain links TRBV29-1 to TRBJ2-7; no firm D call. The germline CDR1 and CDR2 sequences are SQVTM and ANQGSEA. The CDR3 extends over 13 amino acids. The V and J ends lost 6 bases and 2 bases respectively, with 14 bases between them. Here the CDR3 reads CSVGPRKAYEQYF. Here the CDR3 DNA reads TGCAGCGTCGGGCCCCGCAAGGCCTACGAGCAGTACTTC.

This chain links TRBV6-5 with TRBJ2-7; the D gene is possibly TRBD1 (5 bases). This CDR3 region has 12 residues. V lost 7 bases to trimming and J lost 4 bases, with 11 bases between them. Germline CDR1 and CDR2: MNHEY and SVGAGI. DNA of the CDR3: TGTGCCAGCACGATATCAGGGTACGAGCAGTACTTC. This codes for CASTISGYEQYF.

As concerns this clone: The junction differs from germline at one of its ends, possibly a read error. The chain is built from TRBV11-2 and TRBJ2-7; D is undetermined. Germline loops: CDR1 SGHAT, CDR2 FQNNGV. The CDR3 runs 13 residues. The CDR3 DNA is TGTGCCAGCAGCTTTACGACCGAGTACGGGCAGTACTTC. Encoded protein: CASSFTTEYGQYF.

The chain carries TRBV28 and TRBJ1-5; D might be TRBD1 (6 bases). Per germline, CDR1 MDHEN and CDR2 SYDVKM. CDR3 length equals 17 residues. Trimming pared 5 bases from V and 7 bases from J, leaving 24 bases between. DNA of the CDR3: TGTGCCAGCAGTCCCCTTCCATACACCGAGAGGGGGCAGCCCCAGCATTTT. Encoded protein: CASSPLPYTERGQPQHF.

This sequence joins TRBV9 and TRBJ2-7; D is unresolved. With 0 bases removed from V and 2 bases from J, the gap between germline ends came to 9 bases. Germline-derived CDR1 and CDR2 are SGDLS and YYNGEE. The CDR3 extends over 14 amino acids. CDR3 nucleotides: TGTGCCAGCAGCGTAGGACGGCAAACCTACGAGCAGTACTTC. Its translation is CASSVGRQTYEQYF.

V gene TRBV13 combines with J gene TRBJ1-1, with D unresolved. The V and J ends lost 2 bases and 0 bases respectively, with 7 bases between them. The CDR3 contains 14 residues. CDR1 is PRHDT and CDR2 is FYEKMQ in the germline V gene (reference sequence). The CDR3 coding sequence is TGTGCCAGCAGCTTAACAGAACTGAACACTGAAGCTTTCTTT. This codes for CASSLTELNTEAFF. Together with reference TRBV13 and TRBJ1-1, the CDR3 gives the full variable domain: AAGVIQSPRHLIKEKRETATLKCYPIPRHDTVYWYQQGPGQDPQFLISFYEKMQSDKGSIPDRFSAQQFSDYHSELNMSSLELGDSALYFCASSLTELNTEAFFGQGTRLTVV.

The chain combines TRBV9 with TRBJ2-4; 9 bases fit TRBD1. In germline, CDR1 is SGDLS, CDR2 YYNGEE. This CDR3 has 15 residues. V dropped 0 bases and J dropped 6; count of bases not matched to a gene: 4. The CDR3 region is CASSVGGGQGNIQYF. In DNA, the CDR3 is TGTGCCAGCAGCGTAGGAGGGGGACAGGGAAACATTCAGTACTTC.

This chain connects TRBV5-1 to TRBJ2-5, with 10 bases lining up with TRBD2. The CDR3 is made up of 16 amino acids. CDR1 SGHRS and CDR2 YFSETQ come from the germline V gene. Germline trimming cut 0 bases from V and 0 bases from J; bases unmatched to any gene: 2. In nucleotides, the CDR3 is TGCGCCAGCAGCTTGGGACTAGCGGGCTACCAAGAGACCCAGTACTTC. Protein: CASSLGLAGYQETQYF.

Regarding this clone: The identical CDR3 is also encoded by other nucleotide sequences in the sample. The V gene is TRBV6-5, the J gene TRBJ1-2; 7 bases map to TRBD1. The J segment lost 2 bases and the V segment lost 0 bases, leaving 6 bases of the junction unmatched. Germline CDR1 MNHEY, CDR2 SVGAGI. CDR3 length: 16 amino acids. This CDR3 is CASSYSTGEANYGYTF. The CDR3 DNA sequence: TGTGCCAGCAGTTACTCAACAGGGGAGGCGAACTATGGCTACACCTTC.